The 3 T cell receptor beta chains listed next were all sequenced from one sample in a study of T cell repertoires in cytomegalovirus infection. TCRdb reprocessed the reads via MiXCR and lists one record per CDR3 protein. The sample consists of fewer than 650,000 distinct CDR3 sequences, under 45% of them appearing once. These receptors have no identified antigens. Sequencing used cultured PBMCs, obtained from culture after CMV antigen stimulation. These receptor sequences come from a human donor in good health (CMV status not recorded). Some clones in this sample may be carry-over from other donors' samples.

The CDR3 sequence is CATSDYTGTGNNEQFF. CDR3 coding DNA: TGTGCCACCAGTGATTATACCGGGACAGGGAACAATGAGCAGTTCTTC. The rearrangement joins TRBV24-1 to TRBJ2-1, with TRBD1 matching 9 bases. Germline loops: CDR1 KGHDR, CDR2 SFDVKD. The J segment lost 5 bases and the V segment lost 2 bases, leaving 6 bases of the junction unmatched. The CDR3 sequence is 16 residues long.

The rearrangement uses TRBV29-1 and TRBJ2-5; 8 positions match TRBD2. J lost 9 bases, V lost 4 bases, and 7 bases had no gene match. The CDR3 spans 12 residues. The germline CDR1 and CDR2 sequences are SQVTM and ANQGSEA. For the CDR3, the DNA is TGCAGCGTTGGTGACTGGCGGGAGGCCCAGTACTTC. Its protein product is CSVGDWREAQYF.

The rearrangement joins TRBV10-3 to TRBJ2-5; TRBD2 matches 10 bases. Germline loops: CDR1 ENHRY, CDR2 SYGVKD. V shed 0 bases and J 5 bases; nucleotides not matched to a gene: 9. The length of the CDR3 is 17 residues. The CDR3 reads CAISESSPLAGWETQYF. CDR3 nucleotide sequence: TGTGCCATCAGTGAGTCTAGTCCACTAGCGGGATGGGAGACCCAGTACTTC.